The T cell receptor beta chain under discussion was sequenced for a study of CD8+ T cells in alopecia areata. The V and J ends lost 2 bases and 9 bases respectively, with 16 bases between them. Germline V gives CDR1 SEHNR, CDR2 FQNEAQ (reference sequence). This CDR3 region has 14 residues. This sample's treatment: oral pan-JAK inhibitor, 5-10 mg twice daily. TCR sequencing used cDNA made by reverse transcription of extracted RNA. Sequencing used immunoSEQ multiplex PCR; TCRdb keeps in-frame clones, though not all of them. The sample consists of about 210,000 clones, 50% to 60% of them appearing once. The receptor comes from a human donor with alopecia areata. The sequences come from CD4+ T cells sorted from blood, collected at week 4, from a patient treated with tofacitinib. The chain couples TRBV7-9 to TRBJ1-2; D is ambiguous. CDR3 sequence: CASSLPPEVASYTF. The CDR3 DNA reads as TGTGCCAGCAGCTTACCTCCCGAGGTGGCGAGCTACACCTTC. Variable domain in full (rest from reference TRBV7-9 and TRBJ1-2): DTGVSQNPRHKITKRGQNVTFRCDPISEHNRLYWYRQTLGQGPEFLTYFQNEAQLEKSRLLSDRFSAERPKGSFSTLEIQRTEQGDSAMYLCASSLPPEVASYTFGSGTRLTVV.